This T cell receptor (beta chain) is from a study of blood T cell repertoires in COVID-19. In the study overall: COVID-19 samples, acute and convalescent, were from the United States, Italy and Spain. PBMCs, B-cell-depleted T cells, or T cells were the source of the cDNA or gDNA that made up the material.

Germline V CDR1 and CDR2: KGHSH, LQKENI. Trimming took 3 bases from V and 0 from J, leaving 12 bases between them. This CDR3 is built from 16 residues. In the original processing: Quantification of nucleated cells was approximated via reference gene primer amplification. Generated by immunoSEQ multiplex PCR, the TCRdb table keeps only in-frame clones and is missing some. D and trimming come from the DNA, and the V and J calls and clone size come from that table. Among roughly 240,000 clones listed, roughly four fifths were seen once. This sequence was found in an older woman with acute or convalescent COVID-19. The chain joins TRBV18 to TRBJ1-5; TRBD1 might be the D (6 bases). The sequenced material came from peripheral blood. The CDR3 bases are TGTGCCAGCTCACCGGGATTGGGGGCTAGCAATCAGCCCCAGCATTTT. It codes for CASSPGLGASNQPQHF.